The 25 T cell receptor beta chains reported below all come from one sample, sequenced in a study of CD8+CD57+ T cells in acquired aplastic anemia. For CDR3 and TCR beta VDJ profiling, genomic DNA was the template used. TCRdb recomputed calls from the reads with MiXCR, one row per CDR3 protein. The profile shows some 220,000 distinct CDR3 sequences, 34% of them singletons. The sequencing input was sorted CD4+, CD8+, or CD8+CD57+ T cells (not recorded which) from PBMCs. The receptors originated from a human donor in good health, serving as a control.

The table lists this clonotype with a count of one. The chain couples TRBV2 to TRBJ1-6, with D maybe TRBD1 (6 bases). Trimming cost V 4 bases and J 6 bases, with 16 bases left between them. The CDR3 loop spans 16 amino acids. The germline gives CDR1 SNHLY, CDR2 FYNNEI. CDR3 sequence reads: CASSGVGTRRNSPLHF. The CDR3, as DNA: TGTGCCAGCAGTGGTGTCGGGACAAGGCGTAATTCACCCCTCCACTTT. The variable domain in full, with the rest retrieved from reference TRBV2 and TRBJ1-6, is EPEVTQTPSHQVTQMGQEVILRCVPISNHLYFYWYRQILGQKVEFLVSFYNNEISEKSEIFDDQFSVERPDGSNFTLKIRSTKLEDSAMYFCASSGVGTRRNSPLHFGNGTRLTVT.

The rearrangement joins TRBV29-1 to TRBJ1-1, with 7 bases fitting TRBD1. V dropped 7 bases and J dropped 5; count of bases not matched to a gene: 13. CDR3 length: 14 residues. Germline V gene lookup returns CDR1 SQVTM and CDR2 ANQGSEA. CDR3 in DNA: TGCAGCGGAACACAGGGGTCTGGGAGGACTGAAGCTTTCTTT. This translates into CSGTQGSGRTEAFF.

A note on this clonotype: The germline gene is not matched at one end of the junction; a read error may be the cause. In nucleotides, the CDR3 is TGTGCCGGCAGCTTAGATCCGTACGCTAATTATGGCTACACCTTC. Translating gives CAGSLDPYANYGYTF. This chain joins TRBV11-2 and TRBJ1-2; D gene uncertain. The length of the CDR3 is 15 residues. Germline V gives CDR1 SGHAT, CDR2 FQNNGV. The full variable domain, its missing parts supplied by reference TRBV11-2 and TRBJ1-2, is EAGVAQSPRYKIIEKRQSVAFWCNPISGHATLYWYQQILGQGPKLLIQFQNNGVVDDSQLPKDRFSAERLKGVDSTLKIQPAKLEDSAVYLCAGSLDPYANYGYTFGSGTRLTVV.

Many counts were recorded for this clonotype. V gene TRBV7-2 combines with J gene TRBJ2-7; no reliable D call. The ends were cut back, 5 bases at V and 2 bases at J, with 4 bases in the middle. Germline CDR1 and CDR2: SGHTA and FQGNSA. The CDR3 is made up of 11 amino acids. CDR3 amino acids: CASSPAYEQYF. The CDR3 coding sequence is TGTGCCAGCAGCCCTGCCTACGAGCAGTACTTC.

The chain links TRBV19 to TRBJ1-2, with TRBD1 matching over 9 bases. Germline CDR1 and CDR2: LNHDA and SQIVND (reference sequence). Losses at the gene ends were 2 bases for V and 3 bases for J; bases not matched to a gene: 16. This CDR3 is 19 amino acids long. The CDR3 loop reads CASSIRLGQGNRDHYGYTF. DNA of the CDR3: TGTGCCAGTAGTATACGCCTAGGACAGGGGAACCGCGATCACTATGGCTACACCTTC.

The genes are TRBV20-1 and TRBJ1-6; 7 bases agree with TRBD1. V lost 3 bases, J lost 7 bases, and 6 bases stayed unmatched. The CDR3 has 14 amino acids. The germline V gene encodes CDR1 DFQATT and CDR2 SNEGSKA (reference sequence). CDR3: CSASAGTENSPLHF. CDR3 DNA: TGCAGTGCTAGTGCCGGGACAGAAAATTCACCCCTCCACTTT.

This clonotype occurred many times. The chain recombines TRBV11-2 with TRBJ2-7; maybe TRBD1 (6 bases). CDR3 length: 12 residues. Germline values: CDR1 SGHAT, CDR2 FQNNGV. Trimming left V 4 bases short and J 4 bases short, with 8 bases between. The chain's CDR3 is CASSSDRYEQYF. In DNA form, the CDR3 reads TGTGCCAGCAGCTCCGACAGGTACGAGCAGTACTTC.

This clonotype came up a few times. The chain combines TRBV7-2 with TRBJ2-1, with 8 bases fitting TRBD1. CDR3 size: 17 residues. Germline V gene lookup returns CDR1 SGHTA and CDR2 FQGNSA. V gave up 4 bases and J gave up 6 bases; unmatched junction bases: 14. As DNA, the CDR3 is TGTGCCAGCAGCTCCACAGTGGGGGACAGGATTCTCAATGAGCAGTTCTTC. Translation: CASSSTVGDRILNEQFF.

In this sample, this clonotype turned up many times. The chain has TRBV6-1 and TRBJ2-7, with 12 bases matching TRBD2. The CDR3 is 15 amino acids. Germline V gene data show CDR1 as MNHNS and CDR2 as SASEGT. Trimming cost V 7 bases and J 1 base; bases outside gene matches: 5. Here the CDR3 DNA reads TGTGCCAGCAAATTGACTAGCGGGAGTTCCTACGAGCAGTACTTC. It encodes CASKLTSGSSYEQYF.

This clonotype has at least ten counts. This chain uses TRBV20-1 with TRBJ1-2; D is perhaps TRBD1 (5 bases). CDR3 length: 15 residues. Germline CDR1 is DFQATT and CDR2 is SNEGSKA (reference sequence). V lost 6 bases and J lost 2, with 19 bases in between. CDR3 in DNA: TGCAGTGCACCGGCCGGGGGTAGTCCAAACTATGGCTACACCTTC. This translates into CSAPAGGSPNYGYTF.

The CDR3 DNA reads TGTGCCAGCAGCTGGGACAGGGCCGACACTGAAGCTTTCTTT. Protein: CASSWDRADTEAFF. The V call is TRBV5-4, the J call TRBJ1-1; 9 bases agree with TRBD1. The J segment lost 3 bases and the V segment lost 3 bases, leaving 3 bases of the junction unmatched. Germline CDR1 SGHNT, CDR2 YYREEE (reference sequence). CDR3 length equals 14 residues.

This clonotype appeared many times. The rearrangement links TRBV3-1 to TRBJ1-1, with D possibly TRBD1 on 5 matching bases. Germline V gene lookup returns CDR1 LGHDT and CDR2 YNNKEL (reference sequence). The CDR3 extends over 14 amino acids. V was shortened by 5 bases and J by 1 base, with 11 bases between the two germline ends. The CDR3 DNA reads as TGTGCCAGCAGCGCCGGGACTGCGAACACTGAAGCTTTCTTT. It yields the protein CASSAGTANTEAFF.

The chain joins TRBV25-1 to TRBJ2-5; 9 bases are a match to TRBD1. The CDR3 is 14 residues long. Looked up from germline, CDR1 is MGHDK and CDR2 is SYGVNS. V was pared by 11 bases and J by 2 bases, with 9 bases of the junction left unmatched. CDR3 protein: CALTFDRGQETQYF. The DNA of the CDR3 is TGTGCCCTCACATTCGACAGGGGGCAAGAGACCCAGTACTTC. The full variable domain, in which reference TRBV25-1 and TRBJ2-5 provide the parts outside the CDR3, is EADIYQTPRYLVIGTGKKITLECSQTMGHDKMYWYQQDPGMELHLIHYSYGVNSTEKGDLSSESTVSRIRTEHFPLTLESARPSHTSQYLCALTFDRGQETQYFGPGTRLLVL.

The chain employs TRBV6-5 and TRBJ2-1; TRBD1 aligns across 10 bases. Germline V gene data show CDR1 as MNHEY and CDR2 as SVGAGI. This CDR3 has 15 amino acids. Losses at the gene ends were 4 bases for V and 7 bases for J; bases not matched to a gene: 7. The CDR3 here is CASSSPGQGKNEQFF. The CDR3 nucleotides read TGTGCCAGCAGTTCGCCGGGACAGGGGAAAAATGAGCAGTTCTTC.

This clonotype was seen at least ten times. This rearrangement joins TRBV12-3 or TRBV12-4 to TRBJ2-7; TRBD1 matches 7 bases. The trim removed 1 base at V and 10 bases at J, leaving 4 bases unmatched. This CDR3 has 12 residues. CDR3 in DNA: TGTGCCAGCAGTTTAGTGGGACAGCTCCAGTACTTC. Residues: CASSLVGQLQYF.

In the case of this clonotype: This sequence may be a read error, since a much larger clone differs from it by one base. The chain joins TRBV7-9 to TRBJ1-5, with 11 nucleotides matching TRBD1. Germline-derived CDR1 and CDR2 are SEHNR and FQNEAQ (reference sequence). This CDR3 is 14 amino acids long. DNA for the CDR3: TGTTCCAGCAGCTTGGGGACAGGGGGGCAGCCCCAGCATTTT. Protein: CSSSLGTGGQPQHF.

As for this clonotype: This sequence may be a read error, since a much larger clone differs from it by one base. J is TRBJ1-1 and V is TRBV5-1, with D uncertain. The CDR3 sequence is 15 residues long. From germline, CDR1 is SGHRS and CDR2 YFSETQ. Here the CDR3 reads CASRGGGGSNTGAFF. The DNA of the CDR3 is TGCGCCAGCAGGGGAGGAGGCGGCAGTAACACTGGAGCTTTCTTT.

This clonotype was counted ten times or more. The chain employs TRBV20-1 and TRBJ2-1; D remains unclear. This CDR3 is built from 13 residues. Trimming removed 2 bases from V and 5 bases from J, with 10 bases in between. Germline CDR1 is DFQATT and CDR2 is SNEGSKA (reference sequence). CDR3 sequence: CSARTVTHNEQFF. CDR3 DNA: TGCAGTGCTAGAACGGTAACACACAATGAGCAGTTCTTC.

This chain uses TRBV11-2 with TRBJ2-3; D is uncertain. Trimming removed 2 bases from V and 0 bases from J, with 9 bases in between. This CDR3 comprises 15 residues. The germline gives CDR1 SGHAT, CDR2 FQNNGV. The CDR3 bases are TGTGCCAGCAGCTTATCCGTCCTAAGCACAGATACGCAGTATTTT. Encoded protein: CASSLSVLSTDTQYF.

A word on this clonotype: A much bigger clone sits one base away, suggesting this may be a read error. This sequence joins TRBV4-2 and TRBJ2-3, with D unclear. The CDR3 is made up of 16 amino acids. CDR1 is LGHNA and CDR2 is YNFKEQ in the germline V gene. V was clipped by 0 bases and J by 6 bases, with 16 bases between them. The CDR3: CASSQEAASMRDTQYF. Written as DNA, the CDR3 is TGTGCCAGCAGCCAAGAAGCCGCGTCCATGCGTGATACGCAGTATTTT.

This clonotype was found many times. The chain couples TRBV9 to TRBJ2-7; no clear D. With 0 bases removed from V and 3 bases from J, the gap between germline ends came to 7 bases. The CDR3 totals 13 residues. Germline values: CDR1 SGDLS, CDR2 YYNGEE. The CDR3 is CASSVGQYYEQYF. The CDR3 DNA sequence: TGTGCCAGCAGCGTAGGGCAGTACTACGAGCAGTACTTC.

Only a few counts were recorded for this clonotype. The chain carries TRBV20-1 and TRBJ2-1; 11 nucleotides agree with TRBD2. Trimming at V came to 6 bases and at J to 2 bases, leaving 6 bases not matched to a gene. Germline values: CDR1 DFQATT, CDR2 SNEGSKA (reference sequence). The CDR3 totals 15 residues. The CDR3 sequence: CSAHTSGGPYNEQFF. The DNA for the CDR3 is TGCAGTGCCCACACTAGCGGGGGTCCCTACAATGAGCAGTTCTTC.

The rearrangement joins TRBV5-1 to TRBJ2-5; 10 bases fit TRBD1. CDR1 SGHRS and CDR2 YFSETQ come from the germline V gene. This CDR3 contains 16 residues. The junction had 7 bases not matched to a gene; V was cut back by 4 bases and J by 1 base. The CDR3 sequence: CASSTTGGPSQETQYF. As DNA, the CDR3 is TGCGCCAGCAGCACGACAGGGGGCCCTTCCCAAGAGACCCAGTACTTC. The full variable domain, completed using reference TRBV5-1 and TRBJ2-5, is KAGVTQTPRYLIKTRGQQVTLSCSPISGHRSVSWYQQTPGQGLQFLFEYFSETQRNKGNFPGRFSGRQFSNSRSEMNVSTLELGDSALYLCASSTTGGPSQETQYFGPGTRLLVL.

This clonotype was found many times. The chain uses TRBV12-3 or TRBV12-4 and TRBJ2-4, with a tentative D call TRBD1 (5 bases). The CDR3 length is 14 residues. Trimming shortened V by 7 bases and J by 1 base, and 11 bases separated the two germline ends. The CDR3 is CASTQRQAKNIQYF. The CDR3 bases are TGTGCCAGCACCCAAAGACAGGCCAAAAACATTCAGTACTTC.

The table lists this clonotype with a few counts. The chain is built from TRBV24-1 and TRBJ2-1; 8 bases map to TRBD2. The CDR3 has 17 amino acids. Germline V gives CDR1 KGHDR, CDR2 SFDVKD. V shed 6 bases, J shed 2 bases, and the junction held 11 bases outside the gene matches. CDR3 bases: TGTGCCACCAGTTCCCGGGGGGGGGCTTTAACCTACAATGAGCAGTTCTTC. This translates into CATSSRGGALTYNEQFF.